These T cell receptor beta chains were read from a single sample in a study of cytomegalovirus exposure and HLA in healthy donors. TCRdb's copy holds only in-frame clones and misses some; the assay was immunoSEQ multiplex PCR. The table records 95,000 to 150,000 clones, about 85% of them present only once. The specimen was PBMCs. The receptors were sampled from a woman aged 30 to 39 in good health and CMV-seronegative. Both conserved end residues are part of each CDR3. A D gene is named only where the DNA matches it firmly. A row's size may be missing; if present it is once, few, many or a size class.

D	J	V	size	DNA	CDR3
-	TRBJ1-5	TRBV15	-	TGTGCCACCAGCAGAGATGGGGTGGGAGGAAGGCTTGGCAATCAGCCCCAGCATTTT	CATSRDGVGGRLGNQPQHF
TRBD1	TRBJ1-4	TRBV25-1	-	TGTGCCAGCAGTGAAAGGGGACAGGGTGTGTCTAATGAAAAACTGTTTTTT	CASSERGQGVSNEKLFF
TRBD2	TRBJ2-5	TRBV19	-	TGTGCCAGTAGCCCCAGGAGCGGGGGGGCCGGCGAGACCCAGTACTTC	CASSPRSGGAGETQYF
-	TRBJ1-2	TRBV21-1	-	TGTGCCAGCAGCAAAGTCGCAGGGAATCCTAACTATGGCTACACCTTC	CASSKVAGNPNYGYTF
TRBD1	TRBJ2-1	TRBV19	once	TGTGCCAGTAGTACCCCGGACAGGGCAAAGCAGTTCTTC	CASSTPDRAKQFF
-	TRBJ2-2	TRBV21-1	-	TGTGCCAACTCCACCGGGGAGCTGTTTTTT	CANSTGELFF
-	TRBJ1-1	TRBV20-1	-	TGCAGTTTTTGGGGAGGCACTGAAGCTTTCTTT	CSFWGGTEAFF
-	TRBJ2-7	TRBV29-1	-	TGCAGCGCAGGGATTTCCTACGAGCAGTACTTC	CSAGISYEQYF
-	TRBJ1-1	TRBV10-3	-	TGTGCCATCAGTGAGCGAACAGGGTTGGGTGACACTGAAGCTTTCTTT	CAISERTGLGDTEAFF
TRBD1	TRBJ1-5	TRBV2	-	TGTGCCAGCAGTCCAGGACAGGGGGCGAATCAGCCCCAGCATTTT	CASSPGQGANQPQHF
TRBD1	TRBJ2-3	TRBV12-5	-	TGTGCTAGTGGTCCGGGACAGTTTACAGATACGCAGTATTTT	CASGPGQFTDTQYF
-	TRBJ2-7	TRBV6-6	-	TGTGCCAGCAGCCAAGGGGGAATTACCTACGAGCAGTACTTC	CASSQGGITYEQYF
-	TRBJ1-2	TRBV29-1	-	TGCAGTTCCGGGGGGGACTATGGCTACACCTTC	CSSGGDYGYTF